The 29 T cell receptor beta chains in this list originate from one sample, sequenced in a study of T cell changes during pregnancy in multiple sclerosis. The table came from immunoSEQ multiplex PCR; TCRdb's copy has only in-frame clones and leaves some out. The repertoire consists of about 100,000 clones, with around 92% occurring once and the leading ten covering about 1.9%. The material sequenced was peripheral blood, taken after pregnancy. Receptor source: a female donor with multiple sclerosis, enrolled in a pregnancy study.

CDR3 loop: CASSYGPSYEQYF. The CDR3 DNA sequence: TGTGCCAGCAGTTACGGGCCTTCCTACGAGCAGTACTTC. This chain links TRBV6-5 with TRBJ2-7; D is undetermined. Germline V gene sequence: CDR1 MNHEY, CDR2 SVGAGI. The CDR3 length is 13 residues. The V and J ends lost 2 bases and 1 base respectively, with 6 bases between them.

The V call is TRBV7-3, the J call TRBJ2-2; D is perhaps TRBD2 (6 bases). Germline V gene data show CDR1 as SGHTA and CDR2 as FQGTGA. V lost 5 bases and J 5 bases, leaving 12 bases between the germline ends. CDR3 length: 14 amino acids. DNA for the CDR3: TGTGCCAGCAGCCCACGGAGGGATACCGGGGAGCTGTTTTTT. Residues: CASSPRRDTGELFF.

The rearrangement joins TRBV6-5 to TRBJ2-5, with TRBD1 matching 7 bases. V trimming: 2 bases; J trimming: 5 bases; junction bases outside the gene matches: 8. In germline, CDR1 is MNHEY, CDR2 SVGAGI. The CDR3 totals 15 residues. This CDR3 is CASSYPGGEAETQYF. CDR3 sequence (DNA): TGTGCCAGCAGTTACCCAGGGGGTGAAGCGGAGACCCAGTACTTC.

The J gene is TRBJ2-7, the V gene TRBV7-3; tentatively, D is TRBD1 (7 bases). CDR3 length: 15 residues. In germline, CDR1 is SGHTA, CDR2 FQGTGA. V lost 5 bases to trimming and J lost 2 bases, with 16 bases between them. The CDR3, as DNA: TGTGCCAGCAGCCTCATAGGAGGGGGCGCCTACGAGCAGTACTTC. It encodes CASSLIGGGAYEQYF.

The chain carries TRBV7-3 and TRBJ1-1; D call uncertain. Per the germline V gene, CDR1 is SGHTA and CDR2 is FQGTGA. V was pared by 6 bases and J by 1 base, with 9 bases between. The CDR3 is made up of 13 amino acids. This CDR3 is CASRGRENTEAFF. The CDR3 DNA follows: TGTGCCAGCAGGGGGAGGGAGAACACTGAAGCTTTCTTT.

Only a few counts were recorded for this clone. V gene TRBV27 combines with J gene TRBJ2-7; D not certain. The CDR3 is 13 residues long. V lost 2 bases to trimming and J lost 3 bases, with 8 bases between them. Germline CDR1 and CDR2: MNHEY and SMNVEV (reference sequence). CDR3 DNA sequence: TGTGCCAGCAGTTTAGGGCAGGACTACGAGCAGTACTTC. This translates into CASSLGQDYEQYF.

This sequence joins TRBV5-4 and TRBJ1-2, with D unresolved. V gave up 5 bases and J gave up 6 bases, with 14 bases separating them. This CDR3 comprises 13 residues. CDR1 and CDR2 (germline): SGHNT, YYREEE (reference sequence). The CDR3 nucleotides read TGTGCCAGCAGTCGGGTGGCGCGCAATGGCTACACCTTC. Translating it yields CASSRVARNGYTF.

V and J are TRBV25-1 and TRBJ2-3, with 9 bases lining up with TRBD2. The CDR3 totals 16 residues. CDR1 and CDR2 from the germline V gene are MGHDK and SYGVNS. The junction had 9 bases not matched to a gene; V was cut back by 2 bases and J by 6 bases. CDR3 in DNA: TGTGCCAGCAGTGAAGGTTTAGCGGGGGTGAAGGATACGCAGTATTTT. Amino acids: CASSEGLAGVKDTQYF.

The chain uses TRBV18 and TRBJ2-2; weak D call: TRBD2 (5 bases). The CDR3 is 13 amino acids. Trimming stripped 3 bases from V and 7 bases from J, with 9 bases between. The germline CDR1 and CDR2 sequences are KGHSH and LQKENI. This CDR3 is CASSPKEVGELFF. The CDR3 DNA follows: TGTGCCAGCTCACCCAAGGAGGTCGGGGAGCTGTTTTTT.

This chain joins TRBV28 and TRBJ2-7; D might be TRBD1 (6 bases). The V gene's germline CDR1 is MDHEN and CDR2 SYDVKM. V dropped 5 bases and J dropped 2 bases, with 16 bases sitting between them. The CDR3 loop spans 15 amino acids. CDR3 sequence: CASSIQGSPPYEQYF. In nucleotides, the CDR3 is TGTGCCAGCAGTATCCAGGGGTCCCCACCCTACGAGCAGTACTTC.

The chain is built from TRBV5-1 and TRBJ1-4, with 8 positions matching TRBD1. The CDR3 has 15 amino acids. Germline V gene sequence: CDR1 SGHRS, CDR2 YFSETQ. Trimming took 0 bases from V and 5 from J; bases not matched to a gene: 3. CDR3 protein: CASSLGQGPNEKLFF. As DNA, the CDR3 is TGCGCCAGCAGCTTGGGACAGGGGCCGAATGAAAAACTGTTTTTT. Variable domain in full (rest from reference TRBV5-1 and TRBJ1-4): KAGVTQTPRYLIKTRGQQVTLSCSPISGHRSVSWYQQTPGQGLQFLFEYFSETQRNKGNFPGRFSGRQFSNSRSEMNVSTLELGDSALYLCASSLGQGPNEKLFFGSGTQLSVL.

The chain uses TRBV7-9 and TRBJ2-7; perhaps TRBD1 as D (5 bases). CDR3 length: 14 amino acids. V lost 5 bases to trimming and J lost 0 bases, with 11 bases between them. Germline CDR1 reads SEHNR; CDR2 reads FQNEAQ (reference sequence). In nucleotides, the CDR3 is TGTGCCAGCAGCCCGACAGTGAACTCCTACGAGCAGTACTTC. It yields the protein CASSPTVNSYEQYF.

This rearrangement joins TRBV27 to TRBJ2-7; 8 bases line up with TRBD1. Germline V gene sequence: CDR1 MNHEY, CDR2 SMNVEV (reference sequence). The length of the CDR3 is 13 residues. J was trimmed by 9 bases and V by 6 bases; bases with no gene match: 10. DNA of the CDR3: TGTGCCAGCAGAGGACAGGGCCTCGGCAGGCAGTACTTC. Translation gives CASRGQGLGRQYF.

The chain uses TRBV4-1 and TRBJ2-7, with TRBD1 identical over 7 bases. The CDR3 covers 15 residues. The V gene end was trimmed by 1 base and the J gene end by 3 bases; junction bases not matched to a gene: 6. Germline assignment: CDR1 MGHRA and CDR2 YSYEKL. The CDR3 nucleotides are TGCGCCAGCAGCCAAGCCGCAGGGGGTGTCTACGAGCAGTACTTC. Translating it yields CASSQAAGGVYEQYF.

The chain employs TRBV4-1 and TRBJ1-1; TRBD1 matches at 8 bases. Germline V gene data show CDR1 as MGHRA and CDR2 as YSYEKL. Trimming cost V 5 bases and J 1 base; bases outside gene matches: 6. CDR3 length: 15 amino acids. The CDR3: CASSSETGANTEAFF. DNA of the CDR3: TGCGCCAGCAGCTCCGAGACAGGGGCGAACACTGAAGCTTTCTTT.

This chain connects TRBV19 to TRBJ1-6; D not resolved. Trimming took 3 bases from V and 1 from J, leaving 7 bases between them. The CDR3 is 15 amino acids. The germline gives CDR1 LNHDA, CDR2 SQIVND (reference sequence). CDR3 loop: CASSIGGSYNSPLHF. In nucleotides, the CDR3 is TGTGCCAGTAGTATTGGAGGTTCCTATAATTCACCCCTCCACTTT.

The gene calls are TRBV28 and TRBJ2-7; 9 bases are a match to TRBD1. V was clipped by 6 bases and J by 6 bases; unmatched bases: 3. The CDR3 length is 12 residues. The V gene's germline CDR1 is MDHEN and CDR2 SYDVKM. CDR3 in DNA: TGTGCCAGCAGCTCGGGACAGGGCGAGCAGTACTTC. Its protein is CASSSGQGEQYF.

The chain is built from TRBV7-2 and TRBJ2-1; D ambiguous. CDR1 is SGHTA and CDR2 is FQGNSA in the germline V gene. The CDR3 extends over 12 amino acids. Trimming removed 2 bases at V and 13 bases at J, with 12 bases between. The CDR3 loop is CASSLILPAQFF. The CDR3 nucleotides read TGTGCCAGCAGCTTAATACTCCCCGCCCAGTTCTTC.

The genes are TRBV10-1 and TRBJ2-7; unclear D gene. Trimming cost V 3 bases and J 6 bases, with 15 bases left between them. CDR1 is WNHNN and CDR2 is SYGVQD in the germline V gene (reference sequence). The CDR3 sequence is 14 residues long. CDR3 loop: CASSDWHTRSEQYF. Written as DNA, the CDR3 is TGCGCCAGCAGTGATTGGCACACACGGAGCGAGCAGTACTTC.

The CDR3 DNA sequence: TGTGCCAGCAGTTCTACAGGCGTCGGTGGTGGCTACACCTTC. Translated: CASSSTGVGGGYTF. The rearrangement joins TRBV6-5 to TRBJ1-2; a possible D gene is TRBD1 (5 bases). This CDR3 has 14 amino acids. Germline CDR1 reads MNHEY; CDR2 reads SVGAGI. V was clipped by 4 bases and J by 7 bases, with 16 bases between them.

This sequence joins TRBV5-4 and TRBJ1-1; the match to TRBD1 covers 7 bases. The CDR3 is 14 amino acids. The germline gives CDR1 SGHNT, CDR2 YYREEE (reference sequence). V was pared by 4 bases and J by 3 bases, with 6 bases of the junction left unmatched. The DNA for the CDR3 is TGTGCCAGCAGCCCTCAGGGGGTCCACACTGAAGCTTTCTTT. Residues: CASSPQGVHTEAFF. Full variable domain (missing parts from reference TRBV5-4 and TRBJ1-1): ETGVTQSPTHLIKTRGQQVTLRCSSQSGHNTVSWYQQALGQGPQFIFQYYREEENGRGNFPPRFSGLQFPNYSSELNVNALELDDSALYLCASSPQGVHTEAFFGQGTRLTVV.

This clone was recorded a few times. The J gene is TRBJ1-1, the V gene TRBV20-1, with 7 bases matching TRBD1. CDR1 DFQATT and CDR2 SNEGSKA come from the germline V gene (reference sequence). Losses at the gene ends were 1 base for V and 11 bases for J; bases not matched to a gene: 4. The CDR3 covers 11 residues. The CDR3 region has the DNA TGCAGTGCTAGAGTCGCAGGGGGGGCTTTCTTT. Its protein is CSARVAGGAFF.

The chain has TRBV10-3 and TRBJ2-7; 14 nucleotides match TRBD2. V lost 7 bases, J lost 7 bases, and 6 bases stayed unmatched. The CDR3 loop spans 14 amino acids. Germline CDR1 ENHRY, CDR2 SYGVKD. The chain's CDR3 is CAINPGLAGGEQYF. The CDR3 DNA reads TGTGCCATCAATCCCGGACTAGCGGGAGGTGAGCAGTACTTC.

This clone was found once. The rearrangement links TRBV11-2 to TRBJ1-2; no clear D gene. Germline CDR1 is SGHAT and CDR2 is FQNNGV. Trimming cost V 5 bases and J 13 bases, with 5 bases left between them. The CDR3 covers 8 residues. CDR3 sequence (DNA): TGTGCCAGCAGCCCCTCCACCTTC. Its translation: CASSPSTF.

The V gene is TRBV6-6, the J gene TRBJ1-1, with a weak D call TRBD1 (6 bases). Germline loops: CDR1 MNHNY, CDR2 SVGAGI (reference sequence). Between the trimmed V and J ends, which lost 8 bases and 0 bases, there was a span of 13 bases. The CDR3 totals 14 residues. The CDR3 sequence: CASRSGQMNTEAFF. As DNA, the CDR3 is TGTGCCAGCCGATCGGGACAAATGAACACTGAAGCTTTCTTT.

This chain links TRBV5-1 with TRBJ2-2; TRBD2 matches 11 bases. Germline V gene sequence: CDR1 SGHRS, CDR2 YFSETQ. This CDR3 contains 18 residues. Trimming cost V 0 bases and J 3 bases; bases outside gene matches: 7. CDR3 DNA sequence: TGCGCCAGCAGCTTGGCGGGGACTAGCGGAAGTCACACCGGGGAGCTGTTTTTT. Translated: CASSLAGTSGSHTGELFF.

The V call is TRBV6-1, the J call TRBJ1-5, with 8 bases fitting TRBD1. V was pared by 3 bases and J by 1 base, with 5 bases of the junction left unmatched. The CDR3 length is 16 residues. Germline V gives CDR1 MNHNS, CDR2 SASEGT. The CDR3 coding sequence is TGTGCCAGCAGTGAGGCGACAGGGGTGAGCAATCAGCCCCAGCATTTT. Protein sequence: CASSEATGVSNQPQHF.

The CDR3 DNA is TGTGCCAGCAGTTGGGGGACAGGTGATGGAAACACCATATATTTT. It specifies CASSWGTGDGNTIYF. The rearrangement joins TRBV6-5 to TRBJ1-3, with 8 bases identical to TRBD1. Trimming took 4 bases from V and 3 from J; bases not matched to a gene: 5. In germline, CDR1 is MNHEY, CDR2 SVGAGI. The CDR3 consists of 15 residues.

J is TRBJ2-3 and V is TRBV2, with D hard to call. CDR1 is SNHLY and CDR2 is FYNNEI in the germline V gene. V shed 8 bases and J shed 0 bases, with 15 bases lying between them. This CDR3 is 15 amino acids long. The CDR3 loop is CASLPRSYSTDTQYF. For the CDR3, the DNA is TGTGCCAGCCTCCCCCGGAGTTATAGCACAGATACGCAGTATTTT.